This is a list of T cell receptor beta chains from one sample in a study of cytomegalovirus exposure and HLA in healthy donors. The repertoire was sequenced with immunoSEQ multiplex PCR; TCRdb's copy has only in-frame clones and lacks some. This table holds about 120,000 clones, approximately 66% found once. Sample: PBMCs. The receptors were sampled from a middle-aged woman in good health and CMV-seropositive. Both conserved end residues are part of each CDR3. The D gene is left open where the match is weak. Only part of the rows carry a size: once, few, many, or a class if the clone is expanded.

CDR3nt: TGTGCCAGCAGTGAAGTACGGTACACTGAAGCTTTCTTT
CDR3aa: CASSEVRYTEAFF
j_gene: TRBJ1-1
d_gene: .
abundance: .
v_gene: TRBV2

CDR3nt: TGTGCCAGCAGCGTAGAACTAGCGGGGGGGGTCGGGGAGCTGTTTTTT
CDR3aa: CASSVELAGGVGELFF
j_gene: TRBJ2-2
d_gene: TRBD2
abundance: .
v_gene: TRBV9

CDR3nt: TGTGCCAGCAGTGACCGGGTGGGGGCAAGCAATCAGCCCCAGCATTTT
CDR3aa: CASSDRVGASNQPQHF
j_gene: TRBJ1-5
d_gene: .
abundance: .
v_gene: TRBV6-1

CDR3nt: TGTGCCAGCAGCCCTAGTCGGGACACTGAAGCTTTCTTT
CDR3aa: CASSPSRDTEAFF
j_gene: TRBJ1-1
d_gene: .
abundance: .
v_gene: TRBV11-2

CDR3nt: TGTGCCAGCAGCTTCCAAGGACAGGGCCAAGAGACCCAGTACTTC
CDR3aa: CASSFQGQGQETQYF
j_gene: TRBJ2-5
d_gene: TRBD1
abundance: .
v_gene: TRBV9

CDR3nt: TGTGCCAGCAGTTTAGGGGGGGGCTACGAGCAGTACTTC
CDR3aa: CASSLGGGYEQYF
j_gene: TRBJ2-7
d_gene: TRBD2
abundance: .
v_gene: TRBV27

CDR3nt: TGTGCCAGCCGATTCAGCGGGGCCACTGAAGCTTTCTTT
CDR3aa: CASRFSGATEAFF
j_gene: TRBJ1-1
d_gene: .
abundance: .
v_gene: TRBV27

CDR3nt: TGTGCCATAGGGGGCCTTAACTATGGCTACACCTTC
CDR3aa: CAIGGLNYGYTF
j_gene: TRBJ1-2
d_gene: TRBD1
abundance: .
v_gene: TRBV30

CDR3nt: TGTGCCAGCAGCATGTTAACAGGGGGCCGGGAGACCCAGTACTTC
CDR3aa: CASSMLTGGRETQYF
j_gene: TRBJ2-5
d_gene: TRBD1
abundance: .
v_gene: TRBV11-3

CDR3nt: TGTGCCAGCAGCTACCCCCGGGGAGCAGATACGCAGTATTTT
CDR3aa: CASSYPRGADTQYF
j_gene: TRBJ2-3
d_gene: .
abundance: .
v_gene: TRBV11-3

CDR3nt: TGTGCCAGCAGTGAAGAGGGGTACGTAGGAGAAAAACTGTTTTTT
CDR3aa: CASSEEGYVGEKLFF
j_gene: TRBJ1-4
d_gene: .
abundance: .
v_gene: TRBV6-1

CDR3nt: TGTGCCAGCAGCTTGACAGGGCTTGAGCAGTACTTC
CDR3aa: CASSLTGLEQYF
j_gene: TRBJ2-7
d_gene: .
abundance: .
v_gene: TRBV5-4

CDR3nt: TGTGCCAGCAGGGGGCAGGCTAATGAAAAACTGTTTTTT
CDR3aa: CASRGQANEKLFF
j_gene: TRBJ1-4
d_gene: .
abundance: .
v_gene: TRBV2

CDR3nt: TGTGCCAGCAGCCAGAGGTCATTCCACGAGCAGTACTTC
CDR3aa: CASSQRSFHEQYF
j_gene: TRBJ2-7
d_gene: .
abundance: .
v_gene: TRBV6-5

CDR3nt: TGTGCCAGCAGCCCTCAGGGGGGAAGCAATCAGCCCCAGCATTTT
CDR3aa: CASSPQGGSNQPQHF
j_gene: TRBJ1-5
d_gene: TRBD1
abundance: .
v_gene: TRBV7-9

CDR3nt: TGCGCCAGCAGCTCCCGGGTAGTTGGGAACACCGGGGAGCTGTTTTTT
CDR3aa: CASSSRVVGNTGELFF
j_gene: TRBJ2-2
d_gene: .
abundance: .
v_gene: TRBV5-1

CDR3nt: TGTGCCAGCGGGGGGGACTCGGGGGGGCCAGGGAATGAGCAGTTCTTC
CDR3aa: CASGGDSGGPGNEQFF
j_gene: TRBJ2-1
d_gene: TRBD2
abundance: few
v_gene: TRBV5-5

CDR3nt: TGTGCCAGCAGCCCCGTGGGACAGGGGAACACCGGGGAGCTGTTTTTT
CDR3aa: CASSPVGQGNTGELFF
j_gene: TRBJ2-2
d_gene: TRBD1
abundance: .
v_gene: TRBV7-9

CDR3nt: TGTGCCAGCTGTAAGGACAGGGGGCTTAACGAGCAGTACTTC
CDR3aa: CASCKDRGLNEQYF
j_gene: TRBJ2-7
d_gene: TRBD1
abundance: .
v_gene: TRBV5-4

CDR3nt: TGCGCCAGCAGCCTCGGGGGGACAGGAGGCGGCACAGATACGCAGTATTTT
CDR3aa: CASSLGGTGGGTDTQYF
j_gene: TRBJ2-3
d_gene: .
abundance: .
v_gene: TRBV5-1

CDR3nt: TGTGCCAGCAGCGGACTAGCGGGACCCACAGATACGCAGTATTTT
CDR3aa: CASSGLAGPTDTQYF
j_gene: TRBJ2-3
d_gene: TRBD2
abundance: .
v_gene: TRBV5-6

CDR3nt: TGTGCCAGCAGCTTAGTGGGGGGCTACGAGCAGTACTTC
CDR3aa: CASSLVGGYEQYF
j_gene: TRBJ2-7
d_gene: .
abundance: .
v_gene: TRBV7-9

CDR3nt: TGTGCCAGCAGAGATGGGACTAGTTGGTACAATGAGCAGTTCTTC
CDR3aa: CASRDGTSWYNEQFF
j_gene: TRBJ2-1
d_gene: TRBD2
abundance: .
v_gene: TRBV6-1

CDR3nt: TGTGCCTGGAGTGCCCGGACTCTTAGCAATCAGCCCCAGCATTTT
CDR3aa: CAWSARTLSNQPQHF
j_gene: TRBJ1-5
d_gene: .
abundance: .
v_gene: TRBV30

CDR3nt: TGTGCCAGCAGTGTACTAGCGGGAGGAGGTCACAATGAGCAGTTCTTC
CDR3aa: CASSVLAGGGHNEQFF
j_gene: TRBJ2-1
d_gene: TRBD2
abundance: .
v_gene: TRBV6-4

CDR3nt: TGTGCCAGCAGTGGGACTAGCGGGTCCACGGGGGTTCAGTTCTTC
CDR3aa: CASSGTSGSTGVQFF
j_gene: TRBJ2-1
d_gene: TRBD2
abundance: .
v_gene: TRBV2

CDR3nt: TGCGCCAGCATTATGGTGAGAAAGACCCAGTACTTC
CDR3aa: CASIMVRKTQYF
j_gene: TRBJ2-5
d_gene: .
abundance: few
v_gene: TRBV5-1

CDR3nt: TGTGCCAGCAGCTTAATCTCGTCCTCCTACAATGAGCAGTTCTTC
CDR3aa: CASSLISSSYNEQFF
j_gene: TRBJ2-1
d_gene: .
abundance: many
v_gene: TRBV11-2

CDR3nt: TGTGCCAGCAGTTTATCGGCTAGACAGGGATACACCGGGGAGCTGTTTTTT
CDR3aa: CASSLSARQGYTGELFF
j_gene: TRBJ2-2
d_gene: TRBD1
abundance: .
v_gene: TRBV27

CDR3nt: TGTGCCAGCACTTTAGGGGGGGGCTACTCGGCAGATACGCAGTATTTT
CDR3aa: CASTLGGGYSADTQYF
j_gene: TRBJ2-3
d_gene: .
abundance: .
v_gene: TRBV28

CDR3nt: TGTGCCAGCAGGCCGGACAGGGAGGACACTGAAGCTTTCTTT
CDR3aa: CASRPDREDTEAFF
j_gene: TRBJ1-1
d_gene: TRBD1
abundance: .
v_gene: TRBV28

CDR3nt: TGTGCCAGCAGCCTCGTCAATAGCGGCCAAGAGACCCAGTACTTC
CDR3aa: CASSLVNSGQETQYF
j_gene: TRBJ2-5
d_gene: .
abundance: .
v_gene: TRBV14

CDR3nt: TGTGCCAGTAGGCTAACGTCACAGGGGGAGTATGGCTACACCTTC
CDR3aa: CASRLTSQGEYGYTF
j_gene: TRBJ1-2
d_gene: TRBD1
abundance: .
v_gene: TRBV19

CDR3nt: TGTGCCAGTAGTGCACGACAGGGAAGCACTGAAGCTTTCTTT
CDR3aa: CASSARQGSTEAFF
j_gene: TRBJ1-1
d_gene: TRBD1
abundance: .
v_gene: TRBV19

CDR3nt: TGTGCCAGCAGCTTCAGTAGCCACTCCTACGAGCAGTACTTC
CDR3aa: CASSFSSHSYEQYF
j_gene: TRBJ2-7
d_gene: .
abundance: few
v_gene: TRBV5-8

CDR3nt: TGTGCCAGCAGCTTGGCCGGACAGGGCTACAATGAGCAGTTCTTC
CDR3aa: CASSLAGQGYNEQFF
j_gene: TRBJ2-1
d_gene: TRBD1
abundance: .
v_gene: TRBV5-6

CDR3nt: TGCGCCAGCAGCTTATCTAGCGGGGGGCTGGATACGCAGTATTTT
CDR3aa: CASSLSSGGLDTQYF
j_gene: TRBJ2-3
d_gene: TRBD2
abundance: .
v_gene: TRBV5-1

CDR3nt: TGTGCCAGCAGCTCCGGACAGGGAACCGGGGAGCTGTTTTTT
CDR3aa: CASSSGQGTGELFF
j_gene: TRBJ2-2
d_gene: TRBD1
abundance: .
v_gene: TRBV7-3

CDR3nt: TGTGCCAGCAGCTCCCCTCGCGGTTCCTATAATTCACCCCTCCACTTT
CDR3aa: CASSSPRGSYNSPLHF
j_gene: TRBJ1-6
d_gene: .
abundance: few
v_gene: TRBV7-6

CDR3nt: TGTGCCAGCAGCTTCGGGACAGGGGGCTACTATGGCTACACCTTC
CDR3aa: CASSFGTGGYYGYTF
j_gene: TRBJ1-2
d_gene: TRBD1
abundance: .
v_gene: TRBV11-2

CDR3nt: TGTGCCAGCAGCGAGGACAGGGGCACGGGTACAGATACGCAGTATTTT
CDR3aa: CASSEDRGTGTDTQYF
j_gene: TRBJ2-3
d_gene: TRBD1
abundance: .
v_gene: TRBV2

CDR3nt: TGTGCTAGTGGTTGGGGCGTACTAGCGGGGAACACAGATACGCAGTATTTT
CDR3aa: CASGWGVLAGNTDTQYF
j_gene: TRBJ2-3
d_gene: TRBD2
abundance: .
v_gene: TRBV12-5

CDR3nt: TGTGCCAGTAGTATCCGGCTAGCGCAGCCTGCCTACGAGCAGTACTTC
CDR3aa: CASSIRLAQPAYEQYF
j_gene: TRBJ2-7
d_gene: .
abundance: .
v_gene: TRBV19

CDR3nt: TGTGCCAGCTCACCAACGGGGGACAGCAATTCACCCCTCCACTTT
CDR3aa: CASSPTGDSNSPLHF
j_gene: TRBJ1-6
d_gene: TRBD1
abundance: few
v_gene: TRBV18

CDR3nt: TGTGCCAGCAGTGTCACGGGAGGGCCTGGAGATACGCAGTATTTT
CDR3aa: CASSVTGGPGDTQYF
j_gene: TRBJ2-3
d_gene: TRBD2
abundance: .
v_gene: TRBV6-1

CDR3nt: TGCGCCAGCAGCTTGTCTGGCGGGGGAAACTACGAGCAGTACTTC
CDR3aa: CASSLSGGGNYEQYF
j_gene: TRBJ2-7
d_gene: TRBD2
abundance: .
v_gene: TRBV5-1

CDR3nt: TGCGCCAGCAGCTTCCGAGGCACTGAAGCTTTCTTT
CDR3aa: CASSFRGTEAFF
j_gene: TRBJ1-1
d_gene: .
abundance: .
v_gene: TRBV5-1

CDR3nt: TGTGCCAGCAGCGAGGACAGGGGCGGAGAGACCCAGTACTTC
CDR3aa: CASSEDRGGETQYF
j_gene: TRBJ2-5
d_gene: TRBD1
abundance: .
v_gene: TRBV2

CDR3nt: TGTGCCAGTAGTATCCAGCCGGGACAGGGGCCCGGAGGCTATGGCTACACCTTC
CDR3aa: CASSIQPGQGPGGYGYTF
j_gene: TRBJ1-2
d_gene: TRBD1
abundance: .
v_gene: TRBV19

CDR3nt: TGTGCCAGCAGTGGTCGGACTACCACCGGTGAGACCCAGTACTTC
CDR3aa: CASSGRTTTGETQYF
j_gene: TRBJ2-5
d_gene: .
abundance: .
v_gene: TRBV6-1

CDR3nt: TGTGCCTGGTCCGGGACTTATGGCTACCCCTTC
CDR3aa: CAWSGTYGYPF
j_gene: TRBJ1-2
d_gene: .
abundance: .
v_gene: TRBV30

CDR3nt: TGTGCCAGCAGTTTATACCCAGGGAATAACTATGGCTACACCTTC
CDR3aa: CASSLYPGNNYGYTF
j_gene: TRBJ1-2
d_gene: .
abundance: .
v_gene: TRBV27

CDR3nt: TGTGCCAGCAGCTCCCTAGCGCGCTCCTACGAGCAGTACTTC
CDR3aa: CASSSLARSYEQYF
j_gene: TRBJ2-7
d_gene: .
abundance: .
v_gene: TRBV6-5

CDR3nt: TGTGCCAGCAGTCCCCGGACTAGCGGGAGGCTCACAGATACGCAGTATTTT
CDR3aa: CASSPRTSGRLTDTQYF
j_gene: TRBJ2-3
d_gene: TRBD2
abundance: .
v_gene: TRBV27